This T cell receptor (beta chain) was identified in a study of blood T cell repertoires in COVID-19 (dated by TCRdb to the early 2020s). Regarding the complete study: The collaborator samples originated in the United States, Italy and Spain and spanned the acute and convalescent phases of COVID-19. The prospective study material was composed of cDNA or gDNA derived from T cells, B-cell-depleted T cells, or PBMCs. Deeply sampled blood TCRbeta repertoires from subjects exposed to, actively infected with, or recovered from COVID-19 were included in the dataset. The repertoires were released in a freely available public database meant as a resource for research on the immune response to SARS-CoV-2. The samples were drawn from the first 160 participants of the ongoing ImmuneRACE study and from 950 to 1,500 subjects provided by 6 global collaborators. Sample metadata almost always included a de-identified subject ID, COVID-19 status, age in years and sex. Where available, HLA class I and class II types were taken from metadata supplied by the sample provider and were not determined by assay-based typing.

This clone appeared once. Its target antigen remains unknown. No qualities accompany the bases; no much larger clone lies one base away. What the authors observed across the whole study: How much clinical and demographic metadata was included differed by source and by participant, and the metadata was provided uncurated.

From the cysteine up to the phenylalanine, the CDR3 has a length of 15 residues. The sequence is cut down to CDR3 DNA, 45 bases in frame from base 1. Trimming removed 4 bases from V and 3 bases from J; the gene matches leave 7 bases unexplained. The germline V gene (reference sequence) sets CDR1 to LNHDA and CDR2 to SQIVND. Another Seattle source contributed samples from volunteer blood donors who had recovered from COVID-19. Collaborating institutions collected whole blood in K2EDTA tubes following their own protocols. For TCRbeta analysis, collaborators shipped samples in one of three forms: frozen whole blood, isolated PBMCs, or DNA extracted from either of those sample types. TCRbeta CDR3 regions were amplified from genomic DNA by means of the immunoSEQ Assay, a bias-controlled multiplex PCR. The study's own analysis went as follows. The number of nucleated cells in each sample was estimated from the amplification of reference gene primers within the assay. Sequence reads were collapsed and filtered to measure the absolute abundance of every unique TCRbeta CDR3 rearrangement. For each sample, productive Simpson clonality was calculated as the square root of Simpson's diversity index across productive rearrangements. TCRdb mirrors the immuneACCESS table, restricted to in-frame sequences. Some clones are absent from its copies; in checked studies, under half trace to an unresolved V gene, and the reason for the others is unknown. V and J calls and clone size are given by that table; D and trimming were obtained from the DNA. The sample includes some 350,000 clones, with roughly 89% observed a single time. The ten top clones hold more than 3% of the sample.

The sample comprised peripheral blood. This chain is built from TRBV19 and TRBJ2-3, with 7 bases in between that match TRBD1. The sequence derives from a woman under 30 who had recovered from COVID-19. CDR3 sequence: CASSTDRLFTDTQYF. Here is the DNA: TGTGCCAGTAGTACGGACAGGTTATTTACAGATACGCAGTATTTT.